This T cell receptor (beta chain) was obtained from a study of blood T cell repertoires in COVID-19. As for the study in general: Whether acute or convalescent, the COVID-19 samples came from the United States, Italy and Spain. Nucleic acid was either cDNA or gDNA, and it came from T cells, B-cell-depleted T cells, or PBMCs.

Clones were read by immunoSEQ multiplex PCR, and TCRdb kept only the in-frame ones, dropping some. The sample has about 370,000 clones; around 87% are singletons. The CDR3 is made up of 13 amino acids. V was pared by 7 bases and J by 2 bases, with 11 bases between. The germline CDR1 and CDR2 sequences are LNHDA and SQIVND (reference sequence). Participants were aged about 18 to 90 years, lived in around 25 US areas, and enrolled virtually. Cohorts were assigned according to the clinical history that participants reported. The genes are TRBV19 and TRBJ1-1; D perhaps matches TRBD1 (6 bases). The sequencing sample was made of PBMCs or T cells enriched from blood (not recorded which). The receptor comes from a man younger than 30 who had recovered from COVID-19. The CDR3 reads CASTGQINTEAFF. The CDR3 DNA sequence: TGTGCCAGTACCGGACAGATAAACACTGAAGCTTTCTTT. The full variable domain, rest sourced from reference TRBV19 and TRBJ1-1, is DGGITQSPKYLFRKEGQNVTLSCEQNLNHDAMYWYRQDPGQGLRLIYYSQIVNDFQKGDIAEGYSVSREKKESFPLTVTSAQKNPTAFYLCASTGQINTEAFFGQGTRLTVV.